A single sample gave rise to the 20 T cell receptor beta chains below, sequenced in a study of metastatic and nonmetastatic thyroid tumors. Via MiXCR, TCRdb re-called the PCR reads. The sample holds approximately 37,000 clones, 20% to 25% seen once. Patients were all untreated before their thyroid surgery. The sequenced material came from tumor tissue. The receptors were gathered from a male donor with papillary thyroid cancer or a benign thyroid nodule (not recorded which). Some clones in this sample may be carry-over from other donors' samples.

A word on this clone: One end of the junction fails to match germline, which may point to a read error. The CDR3 sequence is CASSLGQGDYGFTF. In DNA, the CDR3 is TGTGCCAGCAGCTTAGGACAGGGGGACTATGGCTTCACCTTC. J is TRBJ1-2 and V is TRBV7-2; 9 positions match TRBD1. The CDR3 spans 14 residues. The germline V gene encodes CDR1 SGHTA and CDR2 FQGNSA.

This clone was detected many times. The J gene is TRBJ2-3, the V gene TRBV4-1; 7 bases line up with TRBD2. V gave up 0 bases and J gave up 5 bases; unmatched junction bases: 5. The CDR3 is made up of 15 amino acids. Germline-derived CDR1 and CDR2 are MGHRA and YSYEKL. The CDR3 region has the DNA TGCGCCAGCAGCCAAGATTTTGTAGCGGGAGATACGCAGTATTTT. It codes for CASSQDFVAGDTQYF.

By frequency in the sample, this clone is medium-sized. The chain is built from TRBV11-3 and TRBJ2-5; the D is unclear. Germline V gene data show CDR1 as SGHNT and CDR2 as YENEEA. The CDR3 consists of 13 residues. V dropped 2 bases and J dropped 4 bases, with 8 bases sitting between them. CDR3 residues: CASSLTKGETQYF. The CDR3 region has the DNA TGTGCCAGCAGCTTAACCAAGGGAGAGACCCAGTACTTC.

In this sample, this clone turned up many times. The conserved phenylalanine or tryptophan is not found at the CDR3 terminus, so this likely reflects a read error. The CDR3 DNA reads TGCAGTGCTAGAGGCGGGTTGGAGACCCAGTACCTC. Protein product: CSARGGLETQYL. This chain connects TRBV20-1 to TRBJ2-5; D might be TRBD2 (5 bases). CDR3 length: 12 residues. Germline V gives CDR1 DFQATT, CDR2 SNEGSKA (reference sequence). With 1 base removed from V and 5 bases from J, the gap between germline ends came to 8 bases.

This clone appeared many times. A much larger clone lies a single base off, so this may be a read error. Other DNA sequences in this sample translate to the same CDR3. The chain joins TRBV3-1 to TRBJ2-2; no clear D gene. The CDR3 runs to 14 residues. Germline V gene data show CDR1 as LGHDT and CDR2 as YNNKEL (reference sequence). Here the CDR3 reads CASSHLGNTGELFF. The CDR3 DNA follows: TGTGCTAGCAGCCATTTAGGGAACACCGGGGAGCTGTTTTTT.

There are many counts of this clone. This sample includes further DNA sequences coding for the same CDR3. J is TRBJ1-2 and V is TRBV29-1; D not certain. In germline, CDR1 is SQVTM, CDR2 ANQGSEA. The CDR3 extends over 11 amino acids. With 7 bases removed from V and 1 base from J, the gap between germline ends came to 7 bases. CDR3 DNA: TGCAGCGCTGGGAGTAACTATGGCTACACCTTC. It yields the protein CSAGSNYGYTF.

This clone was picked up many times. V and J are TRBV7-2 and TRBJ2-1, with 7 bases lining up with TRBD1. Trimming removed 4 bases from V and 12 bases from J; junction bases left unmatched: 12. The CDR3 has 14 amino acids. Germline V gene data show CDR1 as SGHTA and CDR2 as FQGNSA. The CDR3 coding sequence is TGTGCCAGCAGCTCCAAGACCCCACAGGGGCGGCAGTTCTTC. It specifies CASSSKTPQGRQFF.

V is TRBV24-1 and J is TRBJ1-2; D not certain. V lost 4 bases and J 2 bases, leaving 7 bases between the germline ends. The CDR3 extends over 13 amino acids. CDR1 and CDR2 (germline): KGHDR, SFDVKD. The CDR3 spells CATSDPPNYGYTF. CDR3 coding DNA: TGTGCCACCAGTGACCCCCCAAACTATGGCTACACCTTC.

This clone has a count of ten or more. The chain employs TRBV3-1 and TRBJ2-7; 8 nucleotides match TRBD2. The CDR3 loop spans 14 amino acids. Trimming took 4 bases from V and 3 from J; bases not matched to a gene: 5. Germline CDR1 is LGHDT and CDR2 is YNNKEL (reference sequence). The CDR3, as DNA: TGTGCCAGCAGCCTGGGACTAGGAGGCTACGAGCAGTACTTC. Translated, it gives CASSLGLGGYEQYF.

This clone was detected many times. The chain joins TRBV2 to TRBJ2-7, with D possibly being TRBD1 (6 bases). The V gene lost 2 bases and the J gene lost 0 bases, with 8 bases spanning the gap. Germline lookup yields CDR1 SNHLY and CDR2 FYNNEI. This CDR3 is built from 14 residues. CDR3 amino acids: CASSERTVSYEQYF. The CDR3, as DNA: TGTGCCAGCAGTGAAAGGACAGTCTCCTACGAGCAGTACTTC.

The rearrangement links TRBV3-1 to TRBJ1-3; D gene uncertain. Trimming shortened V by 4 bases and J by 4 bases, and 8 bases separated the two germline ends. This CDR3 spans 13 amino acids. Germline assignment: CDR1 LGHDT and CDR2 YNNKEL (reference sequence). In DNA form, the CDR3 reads TGTGCCAGCAGCCCCGGGAGGGGAAACACCATATATTTT. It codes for CASSPGRGNTIYF. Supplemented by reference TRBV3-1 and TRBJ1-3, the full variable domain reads DTAVSQTPKYLVTQMGNDKSIKCEQNLGHDTMYWYKQDSKKFLKIMFSYNNKELIINETVPNRFSPKSPDKAHLNLHINSLELGDSAVYFCASSPGRGNTIYFGEGSWLTVV.

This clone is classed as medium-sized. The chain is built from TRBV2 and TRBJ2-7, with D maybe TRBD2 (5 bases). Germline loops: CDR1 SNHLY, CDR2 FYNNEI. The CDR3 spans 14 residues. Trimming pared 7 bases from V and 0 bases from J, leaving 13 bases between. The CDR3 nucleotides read TGTGCCAGCACCCCGGACTTAGTCTCCTACGAGCAGTACTTC. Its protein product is CASTPDLVSYEQYF.

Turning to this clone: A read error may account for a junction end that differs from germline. Here the CDR3 reads CVWSVLAGGSSGEQFF. CDR3 coding DNA: TGTGTCTGGAGTGTGTTGGCGGGAGGGTCAAGCGGTGAGCAGTTCTTC. The J gene is TRBJ2-1, the V gene TRBV30; 9 bases fit TRBD2. There are 16 residues in the CDR3. The germline gives CDR1 GTSNPN, CDR2 SVGIG (reference sequence).

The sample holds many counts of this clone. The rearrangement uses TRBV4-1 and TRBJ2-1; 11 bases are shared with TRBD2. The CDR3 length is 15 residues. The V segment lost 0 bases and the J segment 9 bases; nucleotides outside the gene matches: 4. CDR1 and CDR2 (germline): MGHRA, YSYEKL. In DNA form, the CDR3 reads TGCGCCAGCAGCCAAGAGGAACTAGCGGGAGCTGAGCAGTTCTTC. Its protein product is CASSQEELAGAEQFF.

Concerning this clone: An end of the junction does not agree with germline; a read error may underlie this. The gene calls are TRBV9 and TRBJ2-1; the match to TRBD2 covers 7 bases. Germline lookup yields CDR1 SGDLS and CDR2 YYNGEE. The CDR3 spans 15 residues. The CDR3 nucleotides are TGTGCCAGCAACTTACGAGGACTAGTTATACGTGAGCAGCTCTTC. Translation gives CASNLRGLVIREQLF.

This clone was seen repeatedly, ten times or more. The CDR3, as DNA: TGTGCCAGCAGCCATCGGAGAACTGAAGCTTTCTTT. It translates to CASSHRRTEAFF. This chain links TRBV7-9 with TRBJ1-1; D is unclear. V lost 5 bases to trimming and J lost 5 bases, with 9 bases between them. The germline V gene has CDR1 SEHNR and CDR2 FQNEAQ (reference sequence). The CDR3 sequence is 12 residues long.

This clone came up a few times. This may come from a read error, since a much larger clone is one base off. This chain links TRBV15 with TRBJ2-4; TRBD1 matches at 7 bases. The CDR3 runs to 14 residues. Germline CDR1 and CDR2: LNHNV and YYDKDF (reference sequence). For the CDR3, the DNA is TGTGTCACCAGCAAAGACAGGGCACTGAACATTCAGTACTTC. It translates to CVTSKDRALNIQYF.

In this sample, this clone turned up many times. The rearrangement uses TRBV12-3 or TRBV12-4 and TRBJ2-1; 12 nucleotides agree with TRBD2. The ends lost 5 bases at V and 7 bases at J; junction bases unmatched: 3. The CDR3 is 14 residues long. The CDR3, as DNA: TGTGCCAGCAGTCGGACTAGCGGGACGAATGAGCAGTTCTTC. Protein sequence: CASSRTSGTNEQFF.

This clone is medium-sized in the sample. CDR3 protein: CASSSGLAGSDTDTQYF. The CDR3 nucleotides read TGTGCCAGCAGCTCCGGACTAGCGGGGAGTGACACAGATACGCAGTATTTT. The chain has TRBV6-2 or TRBV6-3 and TRBJ2-3; 12 bases map to TRBD2. V shed 6 bases and J 2 bases; nucleotides not matched to a gene: 9. The CDR3 sequence is 17 residues long. Germline V gene lookup returns CDR1 MNHEY and CDR2 SVGEGT.

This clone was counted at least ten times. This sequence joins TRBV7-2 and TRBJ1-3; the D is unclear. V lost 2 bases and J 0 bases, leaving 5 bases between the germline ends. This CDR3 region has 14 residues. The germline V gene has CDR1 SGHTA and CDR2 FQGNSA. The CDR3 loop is CASSLLISGNTIYF. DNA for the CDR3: TGTGCCAGCAGCTTACTCATCTCTGGAAACACCATATATTTT. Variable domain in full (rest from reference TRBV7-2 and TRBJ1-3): GAGVSQSPSNKVTEKGKDVELRCDPISGHTALYWYRQSLGQGLEFLIYFQGNSAPDKSGLPSDRFSAERTGGSVSTLTIQRTQQEDSAVYLCASSLLISGNTIYFGEGSWLTVV.